This T cell receptor (beta chain) was sequenced in a study of T cells in Graves' hyperthyroidism and ophthalmopathy. Study outcomes and limitations: A model of 13 V-J pairs discriminated ophthalmopathy from stable hyperthyroidism.

In the case of this clonotype: Its antigen remains unidentified.

Diagnoses rested on clinical symptoms, serum thyroxine and TRAb, thyroid ultrasound and orbital computed tomography. The V gene lost 5 bases and the J gene lost 6 bases, with 10 bases spanning the gap. This CDR3 is built from 12 residues. Germline CDR1 is MDHEN and CDR2 is SYDVKM. The source material, RNA transcripts, was used to amplify TCR beta CDR3 regions. HTBI primers were used for first-round RT-PCR of the TCR CDR3. TCRdb recomputed calls from the multiplex PCR reads with MiXCR, one row per CDR3 protein. This sample has a few hundred thousand distinct CDR3 sequences; about a sixth occur once, and the top ten carry roughly a sixth.

This receptor was identified in a woman between 40 and 50 years old with Graves' ophthalmopathy. The V gene is TRBV28, the J gene TRBJ2-5, with a tentative D call TRBD1 (6 bases). Sample: blood. CDR3 DNA sequence: TGTGCCAGCAGTGAATGGGACAAGACCCAGTACTTC. Protein product: CASSEWDKTQYF.